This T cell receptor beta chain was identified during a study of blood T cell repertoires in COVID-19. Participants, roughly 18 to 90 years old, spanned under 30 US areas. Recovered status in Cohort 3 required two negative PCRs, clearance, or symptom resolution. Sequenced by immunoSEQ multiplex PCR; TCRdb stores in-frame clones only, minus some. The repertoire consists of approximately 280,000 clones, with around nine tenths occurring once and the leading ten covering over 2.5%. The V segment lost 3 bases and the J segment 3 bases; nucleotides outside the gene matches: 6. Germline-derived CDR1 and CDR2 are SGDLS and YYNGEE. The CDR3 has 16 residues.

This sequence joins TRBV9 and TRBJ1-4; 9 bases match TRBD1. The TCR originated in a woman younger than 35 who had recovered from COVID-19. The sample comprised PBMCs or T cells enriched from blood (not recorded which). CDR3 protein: CASSGTTGGPNEKLFF. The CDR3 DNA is TGTGCCAGCAGCGGAACAACAGGGGGCCCTAATGAAAAACTGTTTTTT.